This TCR beta chain was found in a study of shared clonotypes between healthy human individuals. Study findings and constraints: Non-shared clonotypes showed lower generation probabilities than clonotypes common to all four donors. Researchers sampled only blood; tissue repertoires likely differ.

As concerns this clone: Its antigen is unknown.

TCRdb's copy holds only in-frame clones and misses some; the assay was immunoSEQ multiplex PCR. The sample yields about 1 million clones, around 75% seen once. With V trimmed by 1 base and J by 0 bases, 2 bases remained unmatched. The CDR3 totals 16 residues. The germline V gene encodes CDR1 LNHDA and CDR2 SQIVND (reference sequence). The donors were adults (healthy and HIV-negative) with no recent acute infections or vaccinations. This sequence originates from a man between 18 and 29 years old in good health. Sequenced material: memory CD4+ T cells sorted from blood. As to subset: CD45RA-negative fraction. This chain joins TRBV19 and TRBJ2-2; 7 nucleotides match TRBD2. CDR3 bases: TGTGCCAGTAGTATAGGGGAGGGGCCGAACACCGGGGAGCTGTTTTTT. Its translation is CASSIGEGPNTGELFF.